The entry below describes one T cell receptor (beta chain). The ends lost 4 bases at V and 0 bases at J; junction bases unmatched: 7. This CDR3 has 17 residues. CDR1 is SNHLY, CDR2 FYNNEI, per germline. These data belong to a study of blood T cell repertoires in COVID-19. Study context: Italy, Spain and the United States were the sources of the convalescent and acute COVID-19 samples. PBMCs, B-cell-depleted T cells, or T cells provided the cDNA or gDNA that made up the material.

Per the original methods: Quantification of nucleated cells was approximated via reference gene primer amplification. Generated by immunoSEQ multiplex PCR, the TCRdb table keeps only in-frame clones and is missing some. V, J and clone size reflect that table, while D and trimming were determined from the DNA. The profile shows tens of thousands of clones, about 78% of them singletons. The rearrangement uses TRBV2 and TRBJ1-3; 9 bases match TRBD1. The source is a man aged 65 to 79 with active or convalescent COVID-19. The sequenced material came from peripheral blood. The CDR3 loop reads CASSGSGTGSSGNTIYF. Written as DNA, the CDR3 is TGTGCCAGCAGTGGGTCGGGGACAGGGAGCTCTGGAAACACCATATATTTT.